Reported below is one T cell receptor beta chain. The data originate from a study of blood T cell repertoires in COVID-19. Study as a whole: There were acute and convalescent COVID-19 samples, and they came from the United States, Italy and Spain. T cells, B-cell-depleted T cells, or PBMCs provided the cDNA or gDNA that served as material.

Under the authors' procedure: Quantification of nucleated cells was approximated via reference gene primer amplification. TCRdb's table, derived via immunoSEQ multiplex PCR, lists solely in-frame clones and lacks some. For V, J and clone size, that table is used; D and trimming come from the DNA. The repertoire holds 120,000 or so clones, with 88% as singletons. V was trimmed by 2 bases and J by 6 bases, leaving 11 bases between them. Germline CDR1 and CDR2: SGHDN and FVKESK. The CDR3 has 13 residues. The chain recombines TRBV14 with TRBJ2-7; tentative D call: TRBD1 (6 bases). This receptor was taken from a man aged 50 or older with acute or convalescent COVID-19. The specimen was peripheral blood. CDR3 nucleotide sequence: TGTGCCAGCAGCCAAAACCAGGGGACCGAGCAGTACTTC. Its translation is CASSQNQGTEQYF.